These 22 T cell receptor beta chains came from one sample sequenced in a study of regulatory T cells in long-lasting Graves disease. Assembly of TCR beta libraries relied on iRepertoire HTBI primers together with Arm-PCR of CDR3 regions. TCRdb reprocessed the multiplex PCR reads via MiXCR and lists one record per CDR3 protein. The table records about 300,000 distinct CDR3 sequences, about 18% of them present only once. The sample's time point: newly diagnosed GD, antithyroid drugs for less than 3 months. Isolated PBMC RNA provided the starting material for the TCR library. Sample: peripheral blood mononuclear cells (PBMCs), taken at new diagnosis, from a patient treated with antithyroid drugs. These receptors originate from a female donor with Graves disease.

This clonotype was recorded many times. This rearrangement joins TRBV28 to TRBJ2-7; D might be TRBD2 (5 bases). The V gene's germline CDR1 is MDHEN and CDR2 SYDVKM. Between the trimmed V and J ends, which lost 4 bases and 3 bases, there was a span of 7 bases. CDR3 size: 12 residues. In DNA form, the CDR3 reads TGTGCCAGCAGTTGGGGAGTCTACGAGCAGTACTTC. As protein: CASSWGVYEQYF.

This chain uses TRBV27 with TRBJ1-2, with D tentatively TRBD1 (5 bases). The CDR3 loop spans 14 amino acids. CDR1 and CDR2 from the germline V gene are MNHEY and SMNVEV (reference sequence). Trimming cost V 0 bases and J 6 bases, with 11 bases left between them. The CDR3 nucleotides are TGTGCCAGCAGTTTATCAAGGCAGGGTAATGGCTACACCTTC. Translating gives CASSLSRQGNGYTF.

This clonotype has a handful of counts. The V call is TRBV28, the J call TRBJ2-5; D is possibly TRBD1 (6 bases). With 1 base removed from V and 2 bases from J, the gap between germline ends came to 11 bases. This CDR3 has 15 residues. CDR1 and CDR2 from the germline V gene are MDHEN and SYDVKM. The CDR3 region is CASSLYTGRQETQYF. The CDR3 DNA reads as TGTGCCAGCAGTTTATATACAGGGAGACAAGAGACCCAGTACTTC.

There are many counts of this clonotype. The CDR3 DNA sequence: TGCAGTGCCACGTCGGACAGGGTCGGTGAGCAGTTCTTC. Amino acid sequence: CSATSDRVGEQFF. The chain employs TRBV20-1 and TRBJ2-1; 8 bases are a match to TRBD1. The germline CDR1 and CDR2 sequences are DFQATT and SNEGSKA (reference sequence). Unmatched junction bases numbered 10, after V lost 6 bases and J lost 9 bases. The CDR3 extends over 13 amino acids.

The chain couples TRBV12-3 or TRBV12-4 to TRBJ1-5; weak D call: TRBD1 (6 bases). Trimming took off 8 bases at V and 11 bases at J, with 22 bases between the two ends. The CDR3 is made up of 14 amino acids. Written as DNA, the CDR3 is TGTGCCAGCCGTGGGGGGGCCCCTAAAGGGGCCCAGCATTTT. Translated: CASRGGAPKGAQHF.

The chain combines TRBV10-3 with TRBJ2-7; D possibly corresponds to TRBD1 (7 bases). The germline V gene has CDR1 ENHRY and CDR2 SYGVKD. V lost 3 bases and J 9 bases, leaving 15 bases between the germline ends. The CDR3 runs 13 residues. This chain's CDR3 is CAISEDLQGGQYF. The DNA of the CDR3 is TGTGCCATCAGTGAAGACCTCCAGGGGGGGCAGTACTTC.

The sample holds many counts of this clonotype. This chain joins TRBV12-3 or TRBV12-4 and TRBJ2-7, with TRBD1 identical over 9 bases. The CDR3 is made up of 14 amino acids. Trimming at V came to 3 bases and at J to 5 bases, leaving 5 bases not matched to a gene. Here the CDR3 reads CASSLGQGWDEQYF. The CDR3 bases are TGTGCCAGCAGTTTGGGACAGGGATGGGACGAGCAGTACTTC.

This clonotype appeared many times. V and J are TRBV28 and TRBJ2-1; tentatively, D is TRBD2 (6 bases). The CDR3 is 14 residues long. Per the germline V gene, CDR1 is MDHEN and CDR2 is SYDVKM. Trimming cost V 3 bases and J 10 bases, with 16 bases left between them. This CDR3 is CASSLEGLVLEQFF. The CDR3 region has the DNA TGTGCCAGCAGTTTGGAGGGGCTAGTCTTGGAGCAGTTCTTC.

Many counts were recorded for this clonotype. The V and J genes are TRBV27 and TRBJ2-7; 7 bases match TRBD1. V shed 3 bases, J shed 4 bases, and the junction held 12 bases outside the gene matches. Germline V gene lookup returns CDR1 MNHEY and CDR2 SMNVEV (reference sequence). This CDR3 spans 16 amino acids. Here the CDR3 reads CASSFSHPGQKYEQYF. DNA for the CDR3: TGTGCCAGCAGTTTTTCTCATCCGGGACAGAAATACGAGCAGTACTTC.

A few counts support this clonotype. The gene calls are TRBV6-5 and TRBJ2-3; D may be TRBD2 (5 bases). Germline V gene data show CDR1 as MNHEY and CDR2 as SVGAGI. The CDR3 totals 17 residues. V was shortened by 2 bases and J by 2 bases, with 17 bases between the two germline ends. The CDR3 nucleotides are TGTGCCAGCAGTTACGGCCAACGGGGTGGGCCCACAGATACGCAGTATTTT. It yields the protein CASSYGQRGGPTDTQYF.

Ten or more counts support this clonotype. The genes are TRBV4-1 and TRBJ1-6, with unresolved D. Trimming cost V 0 bases and J 6 bases, with 9 bases left between them. This CDR3 has 15 residues. Per germline, CDR1 MGHRA and CDR2 YSYEKL. The CDR3 DNA sequence: TGCGCCAGCAGCCAAGATTATGACGGTAATTCACCCCTCCACTTT. This encodes CASSQDYDGNSPLHF.

This clonotype showed up many times. The rearrangement uses TRBV24-1 and TRBJ2-5, with 11 bases fitting TRBD1. CDR3 length: 16 amino acids. Losses at the gene ends were 1 base for V and 4 bases for J; bases not matched to a gene: 4. The germline V gene encodes CDR1 KGHDR and CDR2 SFDVKD. The CDR3 spells CATSDFGQGARETQYF. The CDR3 bases are TGTGCCACCAGTGATTTTGGACAGGGGGCGAGAGAGACCCAGTACTTC.

In regard to this clonotype: A far larger clone is only one base removed, so a read error is likely. The rearrangement uses TRBV11-2 and TRBJ1-1, with D possibly matching TRBD1 (5 bases). Looked up from germline, CDR1 is SGHAT and CDR2 is FQNNGV. This CDR3 has 14 residues. The CDR3 spells CASSPGTVLTEGFF. CDR3 nucleotide sequence: TGTGCCAGCAGTCCCGGGACTGTTCTCACTGAAGGTTTCTTT.

This clonotype was picked up many times. The rearrangement links TRBV3-1 to TRBJ1-4; no clear D. Germline V gene lookup returns CDR1 LGHDT and CDR2 YNNKEL (reference sequence). Between the trimmed V and J ends, which lost 5 bases and 7 bases, there was a span of 5 bases. The CDR3 has 11 residues. CDR3 in amino acids: CASSRAEKLFF. As DNA, the CDR3 is TGTGCCAGCAGCAGGGCTGAAAAACTGTTTTTT.

The rearrangement uses TRBV18 and TRBJ1-1; D is perhaps TRBD1 (6 bases). Trimming cost V 0 bases and J 6 bases, with 14 bases left between them. Germline lookup yields CDR1 KGHSH and CDR2 LQKENI. The CDR3 runs to 15 residues. The CDR3 sequence is CASSPPQGQVSEAFF. The CDR3 DNA sequence: TGTGCCAGCTCACCACCCCAGGGGCAGGTCTCTGAAGCTTTCTTT.

The rearrangement uses TRBV4-1 and TRBJ2-7, with 11 bases fitting TRBD2. The germline V gene encodes CDR1 MGHRA and CDR2 YSYEKL. This CDR3 is built from 20 residues. J was trimmed by 4 bases and V by 0 bases; bases with no gene match: 17. The CDR3 region is CASSQEGRTSGPKPLYEQYF. In nucleotides, the CDR3 is TGCGCCAGCAGCCAAGAAGGTCGGACTAGCGGGCCGAAGCCCCTTTACGAGCAGTACTTC.

This clonotype was counted between two and nine times. The rearrangement links TRBV28 to TRBJ2-4; D is perhaps TRBD1 or TRBD2 (5 bases each). The CDR3 has 16 residues. The germline gives CDR1 MDHEN, CDR2 SYDVKM. V gave up 6 bases and J gave up 5 bases, with 20 bases separating them. CDR3 DNA: TGTGCCAGCAGGGAACCGGGACGGATGGAGGAAAACATTCAGTACTTC. Amino acids: CASREPGRMEENIQYF.

This clonotype has just a few counts. This may stem from a read error, because a much larger clone lies one nucleotide away. The chain is built from TRBV7-8 and TRBJ2-5; D might be TRBD1 or TRBD2, each matching 5 bases. This CDR3 region has 14 residues. Germline loops: CDR1 SGHVS, CDR2 FQNEAQ. The CDR3 DNA reads as TGTGCCAGCAGCCAAGCTGGGAACCTAGGGACCCGGTACTTC. It codes for CASSQAGNLGTRYF.

In its sample, this clonotype was seen many times. This chain uses TRBV19 with TRBJ2-1; 12 positions agree with TRBD2. The CDR3 is 15 residues long. Trimming removed 5 bases from V and 8 bases from J; junction bases left unmatched: 7. CDR1 is LNHDA, CDR2 SQIVND, per germline (reference sequence). The CDR3 sequence is CASSPSGRVDYEQFF. CDR3 in DNA: TGTGCCAGTAGTCCTAGCGGGAGGGTGGACTATGAGCAGTTCTTC. Full variable domain (rest looked up from reference TRBV19 and TRBJ2-1): DGGITQSPKYLFRKEGQNVTLSCEQNLNHDAMYWYRQDPGQGLRLIYYSQIVNDFQKGDIAEGYSVSREKKESFPLTVTSAQKNPTAFYLCASSPSGRVDYEQFFGPGTRLTVL.

Worth noting for this clonotype: A much larger clone is a single base away; this may be a read error. Lacking the conserved final phenylalanine or tryptophan, this CDR3 likely reflects a read error. The rearrangement joins TRBV6-2 or TRBV6-3 to TRBJ2-7; D possibly corresponds to TRBD1 (8 bases). The CDR3 contains 16 residues. Germline CDR1 is MNHEY and CDR2 is SVGEGT. V was clipped by 6 bases and J by 2 bases, with 20 bases between them. The CDR3 nucleotides are TGTGCCAGCAGGAGACAGGGGATCGGACTAGCCTACGAGCAGTACCTC. This encodes CASRRQGIGLAYEQYL.

This clonotype occurred many times. V and J are TRBV11-2 and TRBJ2-6, with 7 bases identical to TRBD1. The germline gives CDR1 SGHAT, CDR2 FQNNGV. J was trimmed by 1 base and V by 4 bases; bases with no gene match: 7. The CDR3 length is 17 residues. The CDR3 region is CASSSGQFISGANVLTF. For the CDR3, the DNA is TGTGCCAGCAGCTCGGGACAGTTCATTTCTGGGGCCAACGTCCTGACTTTC.

This clonotype was counted a few times. The chain has TRBV25-1 and TRBJ2-3; 9 nucleotides agree with TRBD2. CDR3 length equals 17 residues. V trimming: 4 bases; J trimming: 2 bases; junction bases outside the gene matches: 10. Germline V CDR1 and CDR2: MGHDK, SYGVNS. The CDR3 DNA follows: TGTGCCAGCAGTGGAGCGGGAGGCCCTCCCAACACAGATACGCAGTATTTT. Its translation is CASSGAGGPPNTDTQYF.